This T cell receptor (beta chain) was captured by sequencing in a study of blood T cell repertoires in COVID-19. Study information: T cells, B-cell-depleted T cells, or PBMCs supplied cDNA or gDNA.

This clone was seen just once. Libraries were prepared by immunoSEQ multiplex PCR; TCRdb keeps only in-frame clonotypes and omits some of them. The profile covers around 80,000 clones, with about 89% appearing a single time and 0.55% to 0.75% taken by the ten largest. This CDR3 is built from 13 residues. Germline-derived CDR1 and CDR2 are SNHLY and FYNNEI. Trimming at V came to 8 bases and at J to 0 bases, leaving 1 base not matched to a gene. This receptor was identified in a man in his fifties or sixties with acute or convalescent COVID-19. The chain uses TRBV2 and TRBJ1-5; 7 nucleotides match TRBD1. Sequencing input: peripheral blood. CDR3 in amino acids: CASRDSSNQPQHF. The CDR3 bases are TGTGCCAGCCGGGACAGTAGCAATCAGCCCCAGCATTTT. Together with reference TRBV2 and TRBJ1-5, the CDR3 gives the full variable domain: EPEVTQTPSHQVTQMGQEVILRCVPISNHLYFYWYRQILGQKVEFLVSFYNNEISEKSEIFDDQFSVERPDGSNFTLKIRSTKLEDSAMYFCASRDSSNQPQHFGDGTRLSIL.